Only a few counts were recorded for the clone carrying this T cell receptor (beta chain). Its specificity is not known. The entry originates in a study of CD8 T cells in ankylosing spondylitis. Regarding the study as a whole: Eight highly homologous variants made up a TCR beta motif, and this motif appeared characteristic of ankylosing spondylitis blood.

TCRdb re-called the 5' RACE reads with MiXCR, one entry per CDR3 protein. The sample lists 150,000 to 200,000 distinct CDR3 sequences; 13% were seen once. V gave up 3 bases and J gave up 2 bases; unmatched junction bases: 5. The CDR3 totals 15 residues. Per germline, CDR1 KGHSH and CDR2 LQKENI. The receptor was derived from a female donor with ankylosing spondylitis or in good health (not recorded which). The gene calls are TRBV18 and TRBJ2-5; 8 positions match TRBD1. The specimen was blood, either unsorted or a sorted T cell fraction (not recorded which). The CDR3, as DNA: TGTGCCAGCTCACCCCGGACAGGGTCGCAAGAGACCCAGTACTTC. Its protein product is CASSPRTGSQETQYF.